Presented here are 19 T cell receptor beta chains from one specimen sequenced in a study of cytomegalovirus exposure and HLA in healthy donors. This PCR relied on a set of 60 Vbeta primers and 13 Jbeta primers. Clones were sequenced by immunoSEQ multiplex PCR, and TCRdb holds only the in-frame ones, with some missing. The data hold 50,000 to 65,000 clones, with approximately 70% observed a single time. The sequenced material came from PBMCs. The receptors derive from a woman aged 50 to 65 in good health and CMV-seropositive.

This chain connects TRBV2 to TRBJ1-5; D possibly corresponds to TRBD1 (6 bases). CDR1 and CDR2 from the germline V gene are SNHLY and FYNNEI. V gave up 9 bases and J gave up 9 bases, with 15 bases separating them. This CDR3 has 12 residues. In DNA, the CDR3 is TGTGCCAGTTCAGGGGCTCCTTGGCCCCAGCATTTT. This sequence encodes CASSGAPWPQHF.

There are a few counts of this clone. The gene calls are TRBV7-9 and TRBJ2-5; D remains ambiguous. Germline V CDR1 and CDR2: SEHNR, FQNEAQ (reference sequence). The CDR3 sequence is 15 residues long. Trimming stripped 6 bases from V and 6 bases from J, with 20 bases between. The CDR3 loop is CASSEDIVGLKTQYF. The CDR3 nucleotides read TGTGCCAGCAGTGAGGATATAGTCGGTCTTAAGACCCAGTACTTC.

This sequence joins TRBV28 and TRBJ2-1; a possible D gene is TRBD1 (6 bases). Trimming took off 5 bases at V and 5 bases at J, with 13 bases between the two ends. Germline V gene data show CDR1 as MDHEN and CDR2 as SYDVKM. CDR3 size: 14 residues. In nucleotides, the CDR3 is TGTGCCAGCAGTGGGGGACAACATAACAATGAGCAGTTCTTC. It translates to CASSGGQHNNEQFF. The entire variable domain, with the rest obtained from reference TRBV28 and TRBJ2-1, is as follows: DVKVTQSSRYLVKRTGEKVFLECVQDMDHENMFWYRQDPGLGLRLIYFSYDVKMKEKGDIPEGYSVSREKKERFSLILESASTNQTSMYLCASSGGQHNNEQFFGPGTRLTVL.

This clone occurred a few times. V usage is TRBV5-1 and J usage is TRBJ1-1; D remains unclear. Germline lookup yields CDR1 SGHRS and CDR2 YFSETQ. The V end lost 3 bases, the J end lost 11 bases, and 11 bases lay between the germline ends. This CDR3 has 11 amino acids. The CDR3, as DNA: TGCGCCAGCAGCTCGGGGATAATGGCTTTCTTT. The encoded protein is CASSSGIMAFF.

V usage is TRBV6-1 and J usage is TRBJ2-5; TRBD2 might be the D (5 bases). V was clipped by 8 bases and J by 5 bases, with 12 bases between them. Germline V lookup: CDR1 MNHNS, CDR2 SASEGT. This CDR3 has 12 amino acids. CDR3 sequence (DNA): TGTGCCAGCGAGCTAGCTTCGGAGACCCAGTACTTC. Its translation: CASELASETQYF.

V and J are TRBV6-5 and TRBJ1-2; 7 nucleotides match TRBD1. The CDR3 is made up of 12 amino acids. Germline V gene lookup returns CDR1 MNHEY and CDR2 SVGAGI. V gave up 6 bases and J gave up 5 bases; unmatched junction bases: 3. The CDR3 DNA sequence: TGTGCCAGCAGCCCGACAGGGTATGGCTACACCTTC. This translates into CASSPTGYGYTF.

CDR3 sequence reads: CATRGRGRMFGNTEAFF. The CDR3 DNA reads TGTGCCACCAGGGGGCGGGGGAGAATGTTCGGGAACACTGAAGCTTTCTTT. The chain recombines TRBV28 with TRBJ1-1; 8 bases map to TRBD1. The germline V gene encodes CDR1 MDHEN and CDR2 SYDVKM. Losses at the gene ends were 10 bases for V and 1 base for J; bases not matched to a gene: 17. There are 17 residues in the CDR3.

The CDR3 DNA reads as TGTGCCAGCAGCCAAGTAATGGACGGAGCGGGAGGGTTCCGCTACGAGCAGTACTTC. This codes for CASSQVMDGAGGFRYEQYF. This chain uses TRBV14 with TRBJ2-7; 10 nucleotides agree with TRBD2. The CDR3 has 19 residues. Germline V lookup: CDR1 SGHDN, CDR2 FVKESK. J lost 3 bases, V lost 1 base, and 15 bases had no gene match.

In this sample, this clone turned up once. The CDR3 bases are TGTGCCAGCAGCTCTGGGCAGGCTACAATGAATGAGCAGTTCTTC. Encoded protein: CASSSGQATMNEQFF. The chain joins TRBV7-3 to TRBJ2-1, with D hard to call. V was clipped by 4 bases and J by 7 bases, with 17 bases between them. CDR1 is SGHTA, CDR2 FQGTGA, per germline. CDR3 size: 15 residues.

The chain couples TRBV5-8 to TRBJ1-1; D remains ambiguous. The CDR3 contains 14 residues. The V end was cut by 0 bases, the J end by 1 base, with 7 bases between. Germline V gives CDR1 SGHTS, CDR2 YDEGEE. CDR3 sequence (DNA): TGTGCCAGCAGCTTGGTAGCAGCGAACACTGAAGCTTTCTTT. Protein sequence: CASSLVAANTEAFF.

The CDR3 sequence is CASSYSQETQYF. DNA for the CDR3: TGTGCCAGCAGCTATAGTCAAGAGACCCAGTACTTC. This chain connects TRBV7-8 to TRBJ2-5; D not resolved. The germline V and J ends were trimmed by 4 bases and 2 bases, with 5 bases remaining between them. The CDR3 sequence is 12 residues long. Germline V CDR1 and CDR2: SGHVS, FQNEAQ.

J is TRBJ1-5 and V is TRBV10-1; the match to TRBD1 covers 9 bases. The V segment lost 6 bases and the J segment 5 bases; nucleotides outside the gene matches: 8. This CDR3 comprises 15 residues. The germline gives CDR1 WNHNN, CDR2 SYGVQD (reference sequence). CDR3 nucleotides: TGCGCCAGCAGAGAAATTACAGGGGGCTATCAGCCCCAGCATTTT. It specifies CASREITGGYQPQHF.

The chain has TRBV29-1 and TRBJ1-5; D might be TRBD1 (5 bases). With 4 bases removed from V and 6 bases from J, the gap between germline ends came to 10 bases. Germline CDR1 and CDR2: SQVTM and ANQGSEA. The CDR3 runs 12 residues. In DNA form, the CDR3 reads TGCAGCGTTGGGCAGGGCTCTCAGCCCCAGCATTTT. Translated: CSVGQGSQPQHF.

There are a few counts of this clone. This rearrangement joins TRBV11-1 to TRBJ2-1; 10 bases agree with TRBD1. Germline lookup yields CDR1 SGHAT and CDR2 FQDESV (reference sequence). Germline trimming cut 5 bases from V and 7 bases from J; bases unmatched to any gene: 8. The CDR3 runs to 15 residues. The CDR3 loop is CASSKDRGANNEQFF. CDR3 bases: TGTGCCAGCAGCAAGGACAGGGGGGCGAATAATGAGCAGTTCTTC. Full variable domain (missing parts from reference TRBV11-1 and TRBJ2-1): EAEVAQSPRYKITEKSQAVAFWCDPISGHATLYWYRQILGQGPELLVQFQDESVVDDSQLPKDRFSAERLKGVDSTLKIQPAELGDSAMYLCASSKDRGANNEQFFGPGTRLTVL.

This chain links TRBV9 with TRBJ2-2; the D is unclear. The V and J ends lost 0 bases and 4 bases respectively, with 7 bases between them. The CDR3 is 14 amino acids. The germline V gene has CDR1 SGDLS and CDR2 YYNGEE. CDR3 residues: CASSVERSTGELFF. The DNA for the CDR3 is TGTGCCAGCAGCGTAGAGAGGAGCACCGGGGAGCTGTTTTTT.

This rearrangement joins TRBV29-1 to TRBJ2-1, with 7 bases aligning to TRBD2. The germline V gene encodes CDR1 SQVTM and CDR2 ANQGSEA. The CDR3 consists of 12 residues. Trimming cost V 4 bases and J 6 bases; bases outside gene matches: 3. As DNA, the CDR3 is TGCAGCGTTGTGGTAGCGGGCAATGAGCAGTTCTTC. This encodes CSVVVAGNEQFF.

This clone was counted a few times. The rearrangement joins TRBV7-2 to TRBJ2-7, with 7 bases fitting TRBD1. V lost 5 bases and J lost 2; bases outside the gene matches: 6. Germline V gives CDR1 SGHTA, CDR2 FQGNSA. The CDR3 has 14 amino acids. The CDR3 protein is CASSINRGTYEQYF. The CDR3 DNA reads TGTGCCAGCAGCATAAACAGGGGTACCTACGAGCAGTACTTC.

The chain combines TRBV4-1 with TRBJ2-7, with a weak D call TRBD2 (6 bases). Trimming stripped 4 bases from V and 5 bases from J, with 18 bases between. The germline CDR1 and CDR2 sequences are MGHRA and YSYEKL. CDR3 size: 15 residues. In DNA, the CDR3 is TGCGCCAGCAGCCCTCGGGGAGCGGGTCTCGACGAGCAGTACTTC. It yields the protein CASSPRGAGLDEQYF.

CDR3 coding DNA: TGCAGCGTAGCCCTGGGACTAGCGGGAGAGACCCAGTACTTC. This encodes CSVALGLAGETQYF. This chain links TRBV29-1 with TRBJ2-5; 12 bases fit TRBD2. The CDR3 loop spans 14 amino acids. Germline CDR1 SQVTM, CDR2 ANQGSEA. Germline trimming cut 6 bases from V and 4 bases from J; bases unmatched to any gene: 6.